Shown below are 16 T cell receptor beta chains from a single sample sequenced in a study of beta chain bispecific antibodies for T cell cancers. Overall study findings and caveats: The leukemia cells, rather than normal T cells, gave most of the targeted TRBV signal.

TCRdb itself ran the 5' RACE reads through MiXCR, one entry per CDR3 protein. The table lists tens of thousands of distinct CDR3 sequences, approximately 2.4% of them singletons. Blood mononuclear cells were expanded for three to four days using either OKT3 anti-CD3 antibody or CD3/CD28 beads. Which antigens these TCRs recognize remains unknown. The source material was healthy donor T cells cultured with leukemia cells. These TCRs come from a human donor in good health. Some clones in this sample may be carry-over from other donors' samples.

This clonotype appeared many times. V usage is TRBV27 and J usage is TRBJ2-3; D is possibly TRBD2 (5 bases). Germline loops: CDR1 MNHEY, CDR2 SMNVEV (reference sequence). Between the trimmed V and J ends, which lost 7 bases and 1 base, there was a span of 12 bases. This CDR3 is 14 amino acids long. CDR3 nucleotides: TGTGCCAGCACCCCAGACGGGGGCACAGATACGCAGTATTTT. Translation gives CASTPDGGTDTQYF.

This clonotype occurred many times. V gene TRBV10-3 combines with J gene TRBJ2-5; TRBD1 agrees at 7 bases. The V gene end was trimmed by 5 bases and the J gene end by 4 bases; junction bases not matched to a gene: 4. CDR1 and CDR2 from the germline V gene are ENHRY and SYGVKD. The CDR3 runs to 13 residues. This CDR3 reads CAISRGRGETQYF. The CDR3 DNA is TGTGCCATCAGTAGGGGGCGCGGAGAGACCCAGTACTTC.

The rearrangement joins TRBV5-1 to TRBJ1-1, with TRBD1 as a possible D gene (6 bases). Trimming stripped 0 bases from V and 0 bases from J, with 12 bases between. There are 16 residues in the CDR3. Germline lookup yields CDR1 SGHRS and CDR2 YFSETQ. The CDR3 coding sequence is TGCGCCAGCAGCTTGGCGTATAGGGGGGTGAACACTGAAGCTTTCTTT. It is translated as CASSLAYRGVNTEAFF. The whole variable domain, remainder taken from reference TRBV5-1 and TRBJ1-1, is KAGVTQTPRYLIKTRGQQVTLSCSPISGHRSVSWYQQTPGQGLQFLFEYFSETQRNKGNFPGRFSGRQFSNSRSEMNVSTLELGDSALYLCASSLAYRGVNTEAFFGQGTRLTVV.

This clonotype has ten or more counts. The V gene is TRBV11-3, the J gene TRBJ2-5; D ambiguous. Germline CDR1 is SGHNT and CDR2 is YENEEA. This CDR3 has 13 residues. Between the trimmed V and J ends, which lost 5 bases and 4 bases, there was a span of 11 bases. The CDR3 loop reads CASSATGRETQYF. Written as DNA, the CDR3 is TGTGCCAGCAGCGCTACCGGGCGAGAGACCCAGTACTTC. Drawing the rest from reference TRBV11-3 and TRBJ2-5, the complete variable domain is EAGVVQSPRYKIIEKKQPVAFWCNPISGHNTLYWYLQNLGQGPELLIRYENEEAVDDSQLPKDRFSAERLKGVDSTLKIQPAELGDSAVYLCASSATGRETQYFGPGTRLLVL.

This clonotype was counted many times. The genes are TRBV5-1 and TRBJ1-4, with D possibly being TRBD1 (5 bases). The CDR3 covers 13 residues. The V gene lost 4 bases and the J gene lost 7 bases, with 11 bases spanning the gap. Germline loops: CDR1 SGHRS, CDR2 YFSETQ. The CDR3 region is CASSLPDSEKLFF. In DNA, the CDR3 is TGCGCCAGCAGCCTACCAGACAGTGAAAAACTGTTTTTT.

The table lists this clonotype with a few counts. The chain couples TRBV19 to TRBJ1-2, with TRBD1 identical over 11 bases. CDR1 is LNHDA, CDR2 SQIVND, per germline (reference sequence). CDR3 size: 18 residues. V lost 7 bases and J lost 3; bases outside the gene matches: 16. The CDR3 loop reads CASTPKGPWTGGDYGYTF. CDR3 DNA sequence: TGTGCCAGTACCCCAAAAGGGCCCTGGACAGGGGGCGACTATGGCTACACCTTC.

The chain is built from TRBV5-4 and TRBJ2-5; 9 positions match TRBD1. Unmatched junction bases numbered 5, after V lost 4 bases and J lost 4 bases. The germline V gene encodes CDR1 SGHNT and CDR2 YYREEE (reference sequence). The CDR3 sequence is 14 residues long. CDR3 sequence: CASSGGQGSETQYF. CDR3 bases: TGTGCCAGCAGCGGGGGACAGGGTTCAGAGACCCAGTACTTC.

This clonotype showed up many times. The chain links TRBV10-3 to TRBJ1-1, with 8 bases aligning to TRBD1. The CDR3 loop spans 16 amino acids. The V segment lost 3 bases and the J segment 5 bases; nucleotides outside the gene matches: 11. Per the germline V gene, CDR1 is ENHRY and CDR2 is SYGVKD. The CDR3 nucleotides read TGTGCCATCAGTGACCCTGAGACAGGGGAGTTGACTGAAGCTTTCTTT. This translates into CAISDPETGELTEAFF.

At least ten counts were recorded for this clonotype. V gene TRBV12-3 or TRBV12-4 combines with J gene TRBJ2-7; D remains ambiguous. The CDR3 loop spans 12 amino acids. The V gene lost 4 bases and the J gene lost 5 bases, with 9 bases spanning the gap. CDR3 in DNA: TGTGCCAGCAGTTACGACTCTAACGAGCAGTACTTC. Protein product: CASSYDSNEQYF.

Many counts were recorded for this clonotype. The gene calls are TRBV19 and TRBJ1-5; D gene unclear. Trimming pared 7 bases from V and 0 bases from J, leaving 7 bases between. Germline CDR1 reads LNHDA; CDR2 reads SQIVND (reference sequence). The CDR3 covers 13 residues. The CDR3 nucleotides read TGTGCCAGTAACCCGGTTAGCAATCAGCCCCAGCATTTT. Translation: CASNPVSNQPQHF.

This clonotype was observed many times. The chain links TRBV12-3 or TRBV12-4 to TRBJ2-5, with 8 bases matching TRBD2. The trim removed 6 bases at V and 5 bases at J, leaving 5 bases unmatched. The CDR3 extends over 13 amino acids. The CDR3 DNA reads TGTGCCAGCAGGCTAACTAGCGGTGAGACCCAGTACTTC. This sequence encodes CASRLTSGETQYF.

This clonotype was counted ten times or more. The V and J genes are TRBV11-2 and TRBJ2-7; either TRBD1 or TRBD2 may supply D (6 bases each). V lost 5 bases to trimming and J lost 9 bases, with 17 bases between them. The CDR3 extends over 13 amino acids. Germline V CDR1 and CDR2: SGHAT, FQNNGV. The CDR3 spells CASSPNLGGAQYF. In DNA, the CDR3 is TGTGCCAGCAGCCCCAACCTCGGGGGCGCGCAGTACTTC.

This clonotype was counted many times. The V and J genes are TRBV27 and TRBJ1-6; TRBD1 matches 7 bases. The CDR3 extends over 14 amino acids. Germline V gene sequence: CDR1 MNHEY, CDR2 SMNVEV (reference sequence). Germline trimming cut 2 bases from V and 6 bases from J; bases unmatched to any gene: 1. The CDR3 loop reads CASSLAGGNSPLHF. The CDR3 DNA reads TGTGCCAGCAGTTTAGCAGGGGGTAATTCACCCCTCCACTTT.

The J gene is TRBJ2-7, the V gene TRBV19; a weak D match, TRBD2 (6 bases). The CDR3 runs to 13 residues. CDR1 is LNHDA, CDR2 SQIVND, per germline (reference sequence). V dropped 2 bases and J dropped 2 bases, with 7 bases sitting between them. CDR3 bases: TGTGCCAGTAGTATAAGCGGGCCCTACGAGCAGTACTTC. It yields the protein CASSISGPYEQYF. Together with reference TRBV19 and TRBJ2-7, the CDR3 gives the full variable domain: DGGITQSPKYLFRKEGQNVTLSCEQNLNHDAMYWYRQDPGQGLRLIYYSQIVNDFQKGDIAEGYSVSREKKESFPLTVTSAQKNPTAFYLCASSISGPYEQYFGPGTRLTVT.

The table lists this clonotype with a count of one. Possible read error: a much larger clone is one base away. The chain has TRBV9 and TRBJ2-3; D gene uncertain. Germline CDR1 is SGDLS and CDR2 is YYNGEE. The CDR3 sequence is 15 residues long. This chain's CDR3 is CASGVGDFVTDTQYF. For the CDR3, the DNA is TGTGCCAGCGGCGTAGGCGACTTCGTCACAGATACGCAGTATTTT.

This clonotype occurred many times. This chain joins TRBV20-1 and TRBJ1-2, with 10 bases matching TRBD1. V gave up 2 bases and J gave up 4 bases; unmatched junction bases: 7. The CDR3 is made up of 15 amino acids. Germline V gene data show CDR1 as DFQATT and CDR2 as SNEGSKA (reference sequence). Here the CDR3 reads CSARSRDRGSYGYTF. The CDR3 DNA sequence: TGCAGTGCTAGATCAAGGGACAGGGGTTCCTATGGCTACACCTTC.